This TCR beta chain was identified in a study of shared clonotypes between healthy human individuals. The study, taken as a whole, reports: Naive subsets typically showed greater estimated richness than memory subsets.

The investigators split CD4+ cells into a CD45RA+ naive subset and a CD45RA-negative memory subset. As concerns this clone: What it binds is unknown.

Germline assignment: CDR1 LNHDA and CDR2 SQIVND (reference sequence). The V and J ends lost 3 bases and 0 bases respectively, with 11 bases between them. The CDR3 extends over 15 amino acids. Generated by immunoSEQ multiplex PCR, the TCRdb table keeps only in-frame clones and is missing some. The sample consists of 1.6 million or so clones, around 95% of them appearing once. This TCR came from a man aged 25-40 years in good health. The chain combines TRBV19 with TRBJ1-1, with D maybe TRBD1 (5 bases). The material sequenced was naive CD4+ T cells sorted from blood. Subset of the sample: CD45RA+ positively selected. The CDR3 DNA reads as TGTGCCAGTAGTATTGGTGGGACGATGAACACTGAAGCTTTCTTT. It specifies CASSIGGTMNTEAFF.